This T cell receptor (beta chain) was recorded in a study of beta chain features in type 1 diabetes. This clone occurred a few times. The antigen remains undetermined. This CDR3 comprises 13 residues. The V gene's germline CDR1 is GTSNPN and CDR2 SVGIG (reference sequence). V lost 5 bases and J lost 7, with 15 bases in between. TCRB transcripts that were expressed got sequenced, as all of the isolated RNA had been reverse transcribed. Sequencing used immunoSEQ multiplex PCR; TCRdb keeps in-frame clones, though not all of them. The sample shows a few hundred thousand clones, around 12% of them seen only once. Broader study findings: There was a moderate but significant shortening of TCRB CDR3s in all four CD4+ subsets of Type 1 diabetes patients.

This sequence originates from a woman between 18 and 29 years old with type 1 diabetes. Sequencing was carried out using naive CD4+ T cells from blood. V and J are TRBV30 and TRBJ2-1; weak D call: TRBD1 (5 bases). The CDR3 DNA sequence: TGTGCCTGGTCCAGGGTTAGGGCGAATGAGCAGTTCTTC. It is translated as CAWSRVRANEQFF.